This T cell receptor (beta chain) was captured by sequencing in a study of early T cells in non-severe SARS-CoV-2 infection. Tagging with unique molecular identifiers was applied to individual cDNA molecules. TCRdb re-called the 5' RACE reads with MiXCR, one entry per CDR3 protein. The sample carries approximately 84,000 distinct CDR3 sequences, 15% recorded once. Germline loops: CDR1 MDHEN, CDR2 SYDVKM. This CDR3 comprises 14 residues. Trimming left V 4 bases short and J 6 bases short, with 16 bases between. The receptor's source is an adult who was a healthcare worker with PCR-confirmed SARS-CoV-2 infection or an uninfected control (not recorded which). The source material was whole blood. V is TRBV28 and J is TRBJ2-7, with D perhaps matching TRBD1 (6 bases). CDR3 coding DNA: TGTGCCAGCAGTTCAACCCCGGACAGTCGCGAGCAGTACTTC. Translating it yields CASSSTPDSREQYF.